This entry lists 15 T cell receptor beta chains sequenced from one sample in a study of CD8 T cells in ankylosing spondylitis. Study-level results: Characteristic of ankylosing spondylitis blood, it appeared, was a TCR beta motif comprising several highly homologous variants.

For these TCRs, the target antigens are not known. TCRdb re-derived calls from the 5' RACE reads in MiXCR, one entry per CDR3 protein. The sample shows around 770,000 distinct CDR3 sequences, around 11% of them seen only once. The specimen sequenced was blood, either unsorted or a sorted T cell fraction (not recorded which). These receptors came from a male donor with ankylosing spondylitis.

The table lists this clonotype with many counts. Its ends do not fully match the called genes, so a read error is possible. This chain joins TRBV7-2 and TRBJ2-7; no clear D. Per the germline V gene, CDR1 is SGHTA and CDR2 is FQGNSA. The CDR3 runs to 14 residues. The CDR3 DNA sequence: TGTGCTAGCAGCCCCCGCCAAGGCGGCTACGAGCAGTACTTC. This gives the protein CASSPRQGGYEQYF.

This clonotype was seen at least ten times. The chain couples TRBV4-3 to TRBJ2-3; D is uncertain. CDR1 and CDR2 (germline): LGHNA, YSLEER. Trimming pared 2 bases from V and 9 bases from J, leaving 12 bases between. The CDR3 runs 13 residues. The CDR3 coding sequence is TGCGCCAGCAGCCAATCGGCCAGACGGACGCAGTATTTT. It translates to CASSQSARRTQYF.

V gene TRBV5-1 combines with J gene TRBJ2-2, with D tentatively TRBD1 or TRBD2 (6 bases each). V lost 4 bases and J lost 1, with 14 bases in between. This CDR3 has 16 residues. CDR1 and CDR2 (germline): SGHRS, YFSETQ. In nucleotides, the CDR3 is TGCGCCAGCAGCCTAAACGGGGGCCTGAACACCGGGGAGCTGTTTTTT. Translation: CASSLNGGLNTGELFF.

The table lists this clonotype with many counts. The chain uses TRBV4-3 and TRBJ2-7; D may be TRBD1 or TRBD2 (6 bases each). This CDR3 is 17 amino acids long. Trimming cost V 5 bases and J 3 bases, with 23 bases left between them. In germline, CDR1 is LGHNA, CDR2 YSLEER. The DNA for the CDR3 is TGCGCCAGCAGCGTCCGGGACTCGGGACAAGAGGTCTACGAGCAGTACTTC. Translated, it gives CASSVRDSGQEVYEQYF.

In its sample, this clonotype was seen many times. This chain links TRBV7-2 with TRBJ1-6; TRBD1 is a possible D gene (6 bases). The germline V gene has CDR1 SGHTA and CDR2 FQGNSA. The CDR3 length is 15 residues. V lost 5 bases and J lost 8, with 16 bases in between. CDR3 nucleotide sequence: TGTGCCAGCAGCCCAATGACGCAGGGGTATTCACCCCTCCACTTT. It encodes CASSPMTQGYSPLHF. The full variable domain, in which reference TRBV7-2 and TRBJ1-6 provide the parts outside the CDR3, is GAGVSQSPSNKVTEKGKDVELRCDPISGHTALYWYRQSLGQGLEFLIYFQGNSAPDKSGLPSDRFSAERTGGSVSTLTIQRTQQEDSAVYLCASSPMTQGYSPLHFGNGTRLTVT.

The chain recombines TRBV20-1 with TRBJ2-5, with D hard to call. CDR1 DFQATT and CDR2 SNEGSKA come from the germline V gene (reference sequence). Deletions cut 0 bases from V and 2 bases from J, with 13 bases between. This CDR3 is 15 amino acids long. The CDR3 protein is CSAREGRLHQETQYF. CDR3 DNA: TGCAGTGCTAGAGAAGGAAGGTTACATCAAGAGACCCAGTACTTC.

At least ten counts were recorded for this clonotype. CDR3 nucleotides: TGCAGTGCCGCACCGGGACTAGCACGCGAGCAGTTCTTC. Translating it yields CSAAPGLAREQFF. The chain uses TRBV20-1 and TRBJ2-1; 9 nucleotides line up with TRBD2. CDR1 is DFQATT and CDR2 is SNEGSKA in the germline V gene (reference sequence). The CDR3 runs 13 residues. With 6 bases clipped from V and 10 bases from J, the junction kept 10 bases outside the gene matches.

This clonotype appeared a few times. The rearrangement joins TRBV20-1 to TRBJ2-2; either TRBD1 or TRBD2 may fit D (5 bases each). The CDR3 is 15 amino acids. Trimming removed 6 bases at V and 2 bases at J, with 16 bases between. From germline, CDR1 is DFQATT and CDR2 SNEGSKA (reference sequence). The CDR3 nucleotides read TGCAGTGCCACCCACGGGGCCCGAAACACCGGGGAGCTGTTTTTT. Translation: CSATHGARNTGELFF.

This clonotype has a handful of counts. This chain's CDR3 is CSVRQSSGNTIYF. CDR3 sequence (DNA): TGCAGCGTGCGCCAGAGCTCTGGAAACACCATATATTTT. The gene calls are TRBV29-1 and TRBJ1-3; no reliable D call. Per the germline V gene, CDR1 is SQVTM and CDR2 is ANQGSEA. V dropped 6 bases and J dropped 0 bases, with 9 bases sitting between them. This CDR3 contains 13 residues.

This clonotype was recorded many times. This chain links TRBV5-5 with TRBJ2-3; D is undetermined. Deletions cut 3 bases from V and 5 bases from J, with 7 bases between. This CDR3 is built from 12 residues. The germline V gene encodes CDR1 SGHKS and CDR2 YYEKEE (reference sequence). This CDR3 is CASSSLGDTQYF. The CDR3 DNA reads as TGTGCCAGCAGCTCGCTAGGAGATACGCAGTATTTT.

This clonotype was observed a handful of times. The chain recombines TRBV3-1 with TRBJ2-5, with D uncertain. The V gene's germline CDR1 is LGHDT and CDR2 YNNKEL (reference sequence). This CDR3 has 14 amino acids. The germline V and J ends were trimmed by 4 bases and 5 bases, with 14 bases remaining between them. CDR3 sequence: CASSPLRREETQYF. The CDR3 DNA is TGTGCCAGCAGCCCCCTCAGAAGAGAGGAGACCCAGTACTTC.

This sequence joins TRBV6-5 and TRBJ2-1; 8 positions agree with TRBD2. Trimming cost V 6 bases and J 4 bases; bases outside gene matches: 8. This CDR3 comprises 15 residues. Germline V lookup: CDR1 MNHEY, CDR2 SVGAGI. CDR3 loop: CASRLAGPRYNEQFF. The CDR3 coding sequence is TGTGCCAGCAGGTTAGCGGGACCCCGATACAATGAGCAGTTCTTC.

This chain joins TRBV7-2 and TRBJ1-1, with TRBD1 as a possible D gene (5 bases). CDR1 SGHTA and CDR2 FQGNSA come from the germline V gene. There are 15 residues in the CDR3. V was shortened by 5 bases and J by 0 bases, with 13 bases between the two germline ends. The CDR3 spells CASSPRQSMNTEAFF. In DNA, the CDR3 is TGTGCCAGCAGCCCCAGACAGAGTATGAACACTGAAGCTTTCTTT. The variable domain in full, with the rest retrieved from reference TRBV7-2 and TRBJ1-1, is GAGVSQSPSNKVTEKGKDVELRCDPISGHTALYWYRQSLGQGLEFLIYFQGNSAPDKSGLPSDRFSAERTGGSVSTLTIQRTQQEDSAVYLCASSPRQSMNTEAFFGQGTRLTVV.

J is TRBJ1-1 and V is TRBV11-2, with D possibly being TRBD1 (5 bases). There are 16 residues in the CDR3. The V end was cut by 4 bases, the J end by 1 base, with 16 bases between. Germline V gene sequence: CDR1 SGHAT, CDR2 FQNNGV. The CDR3 bases are TGTGCCAGCAGCTGGCGAGCGGGGGGTGCGAACACTGAAGCTTTCTTT. This translates into CASSWRAGGANTEAFF.

This clonotype was detected only a few times. V is TRBV5-6 and J is TRBJ1-1; 9 nucleotides align to TRBD1. The germline V gene encodes CDR1 SGHDT and CDR2 YYEEEE. The CDR3 covers 14 residues. The V and J ends lost 4 bases and 4 bases, in that order; junction bases with no gene match: 5. The CDR3 nucleotides are TGTGCCAGCAGCAAGGGACAGGGATTCACTGAAGCTTTCTTT. It yields the protein CASSKGQGFTEAFF.